Sequencing of this T cell receptor beta chain was carried out in a study of blood T cell repertoires in COVID-19. Study information: Samples taken during acute and convalescent COVID-19 were collected in the United States, Italy and Spain. Sample material is recorded as cDNA or gDNA derived from T cells, B-cell-depleted T cells, or PBMCs.

As processed by the authors: Counts of nucleated cells, estimated from reference gene primer amplification, were obtained. The repertoire was sequenced with immunoSEQ multiplex PCR; TCRdb's copy has only in-frame clones and lacks some. V and J calls and clone size are as listed in that table; D and trimming were resolved from the DNA. Among over 200,000 clones, more than 75% were seen once, and the ten largest hold 3% to 3.5%. Germline CDR1 and CDR2: SGHAT and FQNNGV. The CDR3 sequence is 13 residues long. With 4 bases removed from V and 3 bases from J, the gap between germline ends came to 10 bases.

The V and J genes are TRBV11-2 and TRBJ2-7; a possible D gene is TRBD1 (6 bases). The TCR was taken from a woman aged 30 to 39 who had recovered from COVID-19. The source material was peripheral blood. In DNA, the CDR3 is TGTGCCAGCAGCTCGGGACAATTCTACGAGCAGTACTTC. The encoded protein is CASSSGQFYEQYF.